This TCR beta chain was sequenced during a study of blood T cell repertoires in COVID-19. V trimming: 4 bases; J trimming: 3 bases; junction bases outside the gene matches: 13. Per the germline V gene, CDR1 is SQVTM and CDR2 is ANQGSEA. The CDR3 contains 19 residues. This clone was picked up one time. Assay: immunoSEQ multiplex PCR; the TCRdb copy retains only in-frame clones and omits some. The table lists fewer than 300,000 clones, around 86% of them singletons. Sequenced material: peripheral blood. This clonotype was sampled from a human donor in a cohort sampled during active COVID-19. The chain couples TRBV29-1 to TRBJ1-6; 12 bases line up with TRBD1. CDR3 DNA: TGCAGCGTTGTGTCTCCGGGACAGGGGGCCACTGTCTATAATTCACCCCTCCACTTT. It specifies CSVVSPGQGATVYNSPLHF.